This TCR beta chain appears in the sequencing data of a study of blood T cell repertoires in COVID-19. Study overall: Both acute and convalescent COVID-19 samples were obtained from the United States, Italy and Spain. From T cells, B-cell-depleted T cells, or PBMCs came the material, which was cDNA or gDNA.

J was trimmed by 8 bases and V by 4 bases; bases with no gene match: 4. Looked up from germline, CDR1 is SGHRS and CDR2 is YFSETQ. This CDR3 region has 13 residues. In the original processing: Nucleated cell number was recorded as an estimate derived from reference gene primer amplification. Repertoires were generated with immunoSEQ multiplex PCR, while TCRdb's copy carries only in-frame clones and drops some. V and J calls and clone size are as listed in that table; D and trimming were resolved from the DNA. The repertoire holds 40,000 to 60,000 clones, approximately 85% seen once, with 14% to 15% in the top ten.

The sequencing sample was made of peripheral blood. This chain links TRBV5-1 with TRBJ1-4; 8 bases align to TRBD1. The receptor's source is a human donor in a cohort sampled during active COVID-19. CDR3 residues: CASSPGQEEKLFF. The CDR3 bases are TGCGCCAGCAGCCCGGGACAGGAGGAAAAACTGTTTTTT.